This paragraph covers one T cell receptor beta chain sequence. Antigen: not known. Germline CDR1 is MNHNY and CDR2 is SVGAGI (reference sequence). This CDR3 spans 14 amino acids. Trimming took off 7 bases at V and 4 bases at J, with 14 bases between the two ends. These data originate in a study of blood T cells in healthy people across ages. Study-level information: Template switching retrieved approximately one barcoded beta molecule for each two T cells. Study conclusions and caveats: With naive T cell percentage, TCR beta diversity showed a strong correlation.

Every sample had a minimum of 6.5 million PBMCs isolated. It was with a sample-barcoded 5' primer and a J-beta primer mix that a second PCR of roughly 7 to 11 cycles was run. MiXCR, run by TCRdb on the 5' RACE reads, gives a single entry per CDR3 protein. The repertoire holds some 1.5 million distinct CDR3 sequences, with approximately 39% as singletons. This clonotype was obtained from a woman aged 18-30 years in good health. The sample comprised blood. V is TRBV6-6 and J is TRBJ2-1, with a weak D call TRBD2 (6 bases). In nucleotides, the CDR3 is TGTGCCAGCAAAATACTAGCAGGATACAATGAGCAGTTCTTC. This encodes CASKILAGYNEQFF.